This entry concerns a single T cell receptor beta chain. How the authors handled the data: Estimation of nucleated cell counts relied on the amplification of reference gene primers. The method was immunoSEQ multiplex PCR; TCRdb's version includes in-frame clones alone and lacks a portion of them. D and trimming come from the DNA, and the V and J calls and clone size come from that table. The sample records some 260,000 clones, around nine tenths being singletons. This sample was taken from a study of blood T cell repertoires in COVID-19. Study as a whole: Researchers got acute and convalescent COVID-19 samples from the United States, Italy and Spain. PBMCs, B-cell-depleted T cells, or T cells provided the cDNA or gDNA that made up the material.

The sequencing sample was made of peripheral blood. The TCR was taken from a middle-aged woman who had recovered from COVID-19.

The CDR3 nucleotides read TGTGCCAGCAGCTTTTCCCTTGGGGGCGCCAATGAGCAGTTCTTC. It specifies CASSFSLGGANEQFF. V gene TRBV11-2 combines with J gene TRBJ2-1, with a tentative D call TRBD1 (6 bases). This CDR3 is 15 amino acids long. V shed 3 bases and J shed 6 bases, with 15 bases lying between them. The V gene's germline CDR1 is SGHAT and CDR2 FQNNGV.